This entry is about one T cell receptor (beta chain). Its matching antigen is unknown. Trimming pared 5 bases from V and 0 bases from J, leaving 6 bases between. CDR1 is KGHDR and CDR2 is SFDVKD in the germline V gene. The CDR3 contains 14 residues. Libraries from naive CD8 cells were generated from 20,000 to 1,000,000 sorted cells (with 10%, 30% or 50% RNA). For naive CD8 T cells, sorting used the CD8+CD4-CCR7+CD45RA+ phenotype. The data belong to a study of molecular identifiers for immune sequencing clone quantification. Overall study results and limits: Whereas clones above 20 RNA copies held under 1% of naive-cell molecules, they held over 98% of effector molecules.

One entry per CDR3 protein, called by TCRdb with MiXCR from the PCR reads. The table records a few hundred thousand distinct CDR3 sequences, 20% to 25% of them present only once. The sample taken for sequencing was naive CD8+ T cells from blood, with Jurkat cell RNA spiked in. Subset given: FACS-sorted CD8+CD4-CCR7+CD45RA+ naive T cells. The sequence derives from a human donor in good health. Some libraries in this study had Jurkat cell RNA spiked in. The gene calls are TRBV24-1 and TRBJ2-2; D is undetermined. The CDR3 loop reads CATSAQPNTGELFF. The CDR3 nucleotides read TGTGCCACCAGTGCGCAGCCGAACACCGGGGAGCTGTTTTTT.